Shown below are 12 T cell receptor beta chains from a single sample sequenced in a study of cytomegalovirus exposure and HLA in healthy donors. TCRdb's copy holds only in-frame clones and misses some; the assay was immunoSEQ multiplex PCR. The data hold 150,000 to 200,000 clones, with around 92% observed a single time. Sequenced: PBMCs. The receptor source for this set is a woman aged 18 to 35 in good health and CMV-seropositive.

The chain is built from TRBV7-2 and TRBJ1-2; 7 bases line up with TRBD1. The CDR3 has 13 amino acids. The germline CDR1 and CDR2 sequences are SGHTA and FQGNSA. V trimming: 5 bases; J trimming: 7 bases; junction bases outside the gene matches: 7. This CDR3 is CASSPDRISGYTF. CDR3 nucleotide sequence: TGTGCCAGCAGCCCGGACAGGATAAGTGGCTACACCTTC.

This chain links TRBV11-2 with TRBJ1-1; 7 nucleotides agree with TRBD1. The CDR3 extends over 17 amino acids. Germline assignment: CDR1 SGHAT and CDR2 FQNNGV. Losses at the gene ends were 8 bases for V and 3 bases for J; bases not matched to a gene: 18. The CDR3 spells CASGMRPLTGLDTEAFF. CDR3 bases: TGTGCCAGCGGCATGAGGCCGTTGACAGGGCTCGACACTGAAGCTTTCTTT.

The V and J genes are TRBV11-1 and TRBJ2-7, with D possibly TRBD1 on 5 matching bases. The germline CDR1 and CDR2 sequences are SGHAT and FQDESV (reference sequence). This CDR3 contains 16 residues. Trimming left V 1 base short and J 0 bases short, with 13 bases between. The CDR3 bases are TGTGCCAGCAGCTTAGATGGTAGACAGCCCTCCTACGAGCAGTACTTC. Translating it yields CASSLDGRQPSYEQYF. Combining the CDR3 with reference TRBV11-1 and TRBJ2-7 gives the whole variable domain EAEVAQSPRYKITEKSQAVAFWCDPISGHATLYWYRQILGQGPELLVQFQDESVVDDSQLPKDRFSAERLKGVDSTLKIQPAELGDSAMYLCASSLDGRQPSYEQYFGPGTRLTVT.

This clone was observed a few times. Here the CDR3 reads CASSLGRGGEQYF. The CDR3 nucleotides are TGTGCCAGCAGCTTAGGGAGGGGAGGTGAGCAGTACTTC. The rearrangement uses TRBV11-3 and TRBJ2-7; the D gene is possibly TRBD2 (6 bases). The V end lost 1 base, the J end lost 7 bases, and 11 bases lay between the germline ends. The CDR3 is 13 amino acids. The germline gives CDR1 SGHNT, CDR2 YENEEA.

This chain joins TRBV27 and TRBJ1-1; D remains unclear. Germline-derived CDR1 and CDR2 are MNHEY and SMNVEV (reference sequence). V gave up 3 bases and J gave up 1 base, with 6 bases separating them. The CDR3 spans 13 residues. DNA of the CDR3: TGTGCCAGCAGTTTCCCAGGGAACACTGAAGCTTTCTTT. As protein: CASSFPGNTEAFF.

The V and J genes are TRBV13 and TRBJ1-1; D not resolved. The germline V gene encodes CDR1 PRHDT and CDR2 FYEKMQ (reference sequence). The CDR3 length is 14 residues. V dropped 4 bases and J dropped 1 base, with 10 bases sitting between them. DNA of the CDR3: TGTGCCAGCAGCTCCCTTCACGGGAACACTGAAGCTTTCTTT. Protein: CASSSLHGNTEAFF. Variable domain in full (rest from reference TRBV13 and TRBJ1-1): AAGVIQSPRHLIKEKRETATLKCYPIPRHDTVYWYQQGPGQDPQFLISFYEKMQSDKGSIPDRFSAQQFSDYHSELNMSSLELGDSALYFCASSSLHGNTEAFFGQGTRLTVV.

This clone was seen many times. This chain links TRBV19 with TRBJ2-3, with 11 bases matching TRBD2. V dropped 7 bases and J dropped 7; count of bases not matched to a gene: 10. Germline values: CDR1 LNHDA, CDR2 SQIVND (reference sequence). The CDR3 runs to 15 residues. The CDR3 sequence: CASTLTSGNVNTQYF. DNA for the CDR3: TGTGCCAGTACCTTGACTAGCGGGAATGTAAATACGCAGTATTTT.

V usage is TRBV10-3 and J usage is TRBJ2-3; D uncertain. The CDR3 is made up of 12 amino acids. V lost 0 bases to trimming and J lost 4 bases, with 2 bases between them. Germline V lookup: CDR1 ENHRY, CDR2 SYGVKD. Here the CDR3 DNA reads TGTGCCATCAGTGAGTCCGCAGATACGCAGTATTTT. Amino acids: CAISESADTQYF.

V gene TRBV18 combines with J gene TRBJ1-2; tentatively, D is TRBD1 (5 bases). V lost 0 bases to trimming and J lost 0 bases, with 11 bases between them. The CDR3 has 16 amino acids. Germline CDR1 is KGHSH and CDR2 is LQKENI. The CDR3 DNA follows: TGTGCCAGCTCACCACCGGGCAAACAGGCTAACTATGGCTACACCTTC. This gives the protein CASSPPGKQANYGYTF.

V is TRBV28 and J is TRBJ2-3, with 7 bases matching TRBD2. With 4 bases clipped from V and 5 bases from J, the junction kept 12 bases outside the gene matches. The CDR3 length is 16 residues. Germline V gene sequence: CDR1 MDHEN, CDR2 SYDVKM. In nucleotides, the CDR3 is TGTGCCAGCAGTTCGTCCGGAGCGGGGCTCCGAGATACGCAGTATTTT. Protein sequence: CASSSSGAGLRDTQYF.

The CDR3 DNA follows: TGTGCCAGCTCACCAAGGACAGGGGAAGGTGGGAATGAGCAGTTCTTC. Protein: CASSPRTGEGGNEQFF. This chain links TRBV18 with TRBJ2-1, with 9 positions matching TRBD1. With V trimmed by 2 bases and J by 7 bases, 9 bases remained unmatched. The CDR3 has 16 amino acids. Germline V gene data show CDR1 as KGHSH and CDR2 as LQKENI.

The chain is built from TRBV2 and TRBJ2-1, with D uncertain. CDR3 length equals 10 residues. The germline gives CDR1 SNHLY, CDR2 FYNNEI. Trimming left V 5 bases short and J 9 bases short, with 5 bases between. The CDR3 DNA sequence: TGTGCCAGCAGTCCCGGTGAGCAGTTCTTC. Its translation is CASSPGEQFF.